The 31 T cell receptor beta chains listed next were all sequenced from one sample in a study of cytomegalovirus exposure and HLA in healthy donors. The primer mix had 60 Vbeta and 13 Jbeta primers. Sequenced by immunoSEQ multiplex PCR; TCRdb stores in-frame clones only, minus some. Among under 200,000 clones listed, more than 9.5% were seen once. Source material: PBMCs. The receptor source for this set is a man aged 50-60 years in good health and CMV-seropositive.

This clone showed up just a few times. The chain carries TRBV29-1 and TRBJ2-5, with 8 bases identical to TRBD1. Germline CDR1 is SQVTM and CDR2 is ANQGSEA. CDR3 length: 14 amino acids. The V and J ends lost 4 bases and 1 base, in that order; junction bases with no gene match: 5. CDR3 amino acids: CSVGTGNLQETQYF. CDR3 coding DNA: TGCAGCGTTGGGACAGGGAACCTCCAAGAGACCCAGTACTTC.

This clone was seen a few times. The CDR3 DNA is TGCGCCAGCAGCGTACAGGGGAATGAGCAGTTCTTC. Translated, it gives CASSVQGNEQFF. The J gene is TRBJ2-1, the V gene TRBV5-1; the match to TRBD1 covers 7 bases. Germline V gene lookup returns CDR1 SGHRS and CDR2 YFSETQ. The junction had 2 bases not matched to a gene; V was cut back by 4 bases and J by 7 bases. This CDR3 has 12 amino acids.

CDR3 protein: CASRLRLNYNEQFF. In DNA form, the CDR3 reads TGTGCCAGCAGACTTCGCTTAAACTACAATGAGCAGTTCTTC. The chain couples TRBV5-4 to TRBJ2-1; no firm D call. Germline CDR1 is SGHNT and CDR2 is YYREEE (reference sequence). The CDR3 has 14 residues. The germline V and J ends were trimmed by 5 bases and 3 bases, with 12 bases remaining between them.

A few counts support this clone. The gene calls are TRBV7-2 and TRBJ1-2; D is perhaps TRBD1 (5 bases). The CDR3 spans 12 residues. The V end lost 7 bases, the J end lost 8 bases, and 14 bases lay between the germline ends. Germline CDR1 reads SGHTA; CDR2 reads FQGNSA. CDR3 nucleotide sequence: TGTGCCAGCACCCTCCAGGGAAAAGGCTACACCTTC. The encoded protein is CASTLQGKGYTF. Full variable domain (remainder filled in from reference TRBV7-2 and TRBJ1-2): GAGVSQSPSNKVTEKGKDVELRCDPISGHTALYWYRQSLGQGLEFLIYFQGNSAPDKSGLPSDRFSAERTGGSVSTLTIQRTQQEDSAVYLCASTLQGKGYTFGSGTRLTVV.

There are a few counts of this clone. This sequence joins TRBV29-1 and TRBJ2-5, with TRBD1 matching 11 bases. J lost 4 bases, V lost 6 bases, and 1 base had no gene match. The CDR3 covers 12 residues. CDR1 is SQVTM, CDR2 ANQGSEA, per germline. The CDR3 region is CSVDRGRETQYF. The CDR3 DNA is TGCAGCGTGGACAGGGGGCGAGAGACCCAGTACTTC. Based on the CDR3 plus reference TRBV29-1 and TRBJ2-5, the full variable domain is SAVISQKPSRDICQRGTSLTIQCQVDSQVTMMFWYRQQPGQSLTLIATANQGSEATYESGFVIDKFPISRPNLTFSTLTVSNMSPEDSSIYLCSVDRGRETQYFGPGTRLLVL.

This clone was observed a few times. The rearrangement links TRBV30 to TRBJ2-5; 7 positions match TRBD1. Germline loops: CDR1 GTSNPN, CDR2 SVGIG (reference sequence). The CDR3 length is 14 residues. V lost 4 bases, J lost 4 bases, and 9 bases stayed unmatched. DNA of the CDR3: TGTGCCTGGACCCCTTGGGACAGTAGAGAGACCCAGTACTTC. It is translated as CAWTPWDSRETQYF.

The chain is built from TRBV7-9 and TRBJ1-1; D perhaps matches TRBD1 (5 bases). The CDR3 runs 15 residues. Per the germline V gene, CDR1 is SEHNR and CDR2 is FQNEAQ (reference sequence). The germline V and J ends were trimmed by 5 bases and 1 base, with 14 bases remaining between them. CDR3 loop: CASSGGAGENTEAFF. The CDR3 coding sequence is TGTGCCAGCAGCGGGGGAGCGGGAGAGAACACTGAAGCTTTCTTT. The whole variable domain, remainder taken from reference TRBV7-9 and TRBJ1-1, is DTGVSQNPRHKITKRGQNVTFRCDPISEHNRLYWYRQTLGQGPEFLTYFQNEAQLEKSRLLSDRFSAERPKGSFSTLEIQRTEQGDSAMYLCASSGGAGENTEAFFGQGTRLTVV.

The chain has TRBV29-1 and TRBJ2-1, with TRBD2 matching over 10 bases. The CDR3 spans 19 residues. The V gene's germline CDR1 is SQVTM and CDR2 ANQGSEA. V trimming: 6 bases; J trimming: 0 bases; junction bases outside the gene matches: 17. The CDR3: CSVPPLAGALGSSYNEQFF. In DNA form, the CDR3 reads TGCAGCGTCCCTCCCCTAGCGGGGGCCCTTGGAAGCTCCTACAATGAGCAGTTCTTC.

This chain links TRBV7-6 with TRBJ1-3; maybe TRBD1 (5 bases). With 8 bases removed from V and 2 bases from J, the gap between germline ends came to 13 bases. This CDR3 contains 14 residues. Germline values: CDR1 SGHVS, CDR2 FNYEAQ. CDR3 residues: CASSIGGAGNTIYF. The CDR3 DNA is TGTGCCAGCTCCATCGGGGGTGCTGGAAACACCATATATTTT.

In its sample, this clone was seen a few times. This sequence joins TRBV7-9 and TRBJ1-2, with TRBD1 identical over 8 bases. This CDR3 region has 12 residues. J lost 9 bases, V lost 9 bases, and 9 bases had no gene match. Germline assignment: CDR1 SEHNR and CDR2 FQNEAQ (reference sequence). This CDR3 is CASEDRVESYTF. The CDR3 DNA sequence: TGTGCCAGTGAGGACAGGGTAGAAAGCTACACCTTC.

The rearrangement joins TRBV28 to TRBJ1-2, with 7 bases matching TRBD1. The CDR3 has 14 amino acids. Germline CDR1 is MDHEN and CDR2 is SYDVKM. Losses at the gene ends were 1 base for V and 3 bases for J; bases not matched to a gene: 2. The CDR3 loop is CASSLLGGDYGYTF. DNA of the CDR3: TGTGCCAGCAGTTTATTAGGGGGCGACTATGGCTACACCTTC.

This chain connects TRBV7-2 to TRBJ2-5; D might be TRBD1 (5 bases). Germline V lookup: CDR1 SGHTA, CDR2 FQGNSA. The CDR3 runs to 14 residues. V was clipped by 6 bases and J by 4 bases, with 15 bases between them. CDR3 sequence: CASRDPRGGETQYF. As DNA, the CDR3 is TGTGCCAGCAGGGACCCTAGGGGTGGAGAGACCCAGTACTTC.

This clone was recorded a few times. The chain has TRBV5-1 and TRBJ2-3, with TRBD1 identical over 9 bases. This CDR3 region has 17 residues. V lost 0 bases and J lost 2; bases outside the gene matches: 7. CDR1 and CDR2 (germline): SGHRS, YFSETQ. The CDR3 DNA is TGCGCCAGCAGCTTGGCCGTTGGGACAGGGATCACAGATACGCAGTATTTT. It translates to CASSLAVGTGITDTQYF.

In its sample, this clone was seen a few times. The chain joins TRBV10-3 to TRBJ1-4; no clear D. CDR1 is ENHRY, CDR2 SYGVKD, per germline. The CDR3 covers 13 residues. V lost 8 bases, J lost 3 bases, and 10 bases lay in between. The chain's CDR3 is CAIGREANEKLFF. The CDR3 DNA is TGTGCCATCGGAAGGGAGGCTAATGAAAAACTGTTTTTT.

The chain is built from TRBV30 and TRBJ2-3, with 8 positions matching TRBD2. Germline CDR1 GTSNPN, CDR2 SVGIG (reference sequence). This CDR3 spans 14 amino acids. The V and J ends lost 5 bases and 1 base, in that order; junction bases with no gene match: 5. The CDR3, as DNA: TGTGCCTGGTCGGGGGGGTCGGGCACAGATACGCAGTATTTT. Residues: CAWSGGSGTDTQYF.

V gene TRBV9 combines with J gene TRBJ1-1; 8 bases line up with TRBD1. Per the germline V gene, CDR1 is SGDLS and CDR2 is YYNGEE. J was trimmed by 5 bases and V by 4 bases; bases with no gene match: 7. The CDR3 is 14 residues long. The CDR3 loop reads CASSLRQGRTEAFF. CDR3 nucleotides: TGTGCCAGCAGCCTTCGACAGGGGAGGACTGAAGCTTTCTTT.

This clone was detected only a few times. The chain has TRBV30 and TRBJ1-1; 7 bases are a match to TRBD1. The CDR3 totals 13 residues. The germline CDR1 and CDR2 sequences are GTSNPN and SVGIG (reference sequence). V gave up 2 bases and J gave up 5 bases; unmatched junction bases: 5. In DNA form, the CDR3 reads TGTGCCTGGAGTTCGACAGGGAGGACTGAAGCTTTCTTT. Protein sequence: CAWSSTGRTEAFF. The full variable domain, with the rest looked up from reference TRBV30 and TRBJ1-1, is SQTIHQWPATLVQPVGSPLSLECTVEGTSNPNLYWYRQAAGRGLQLLFYSVGIGQISSEVPQNLSASRPQDRQFILSSKKLLLSDSGFYLCAWSSTGRTEAFFGQGTRLTVV.

This clone was observed a few times. V is TRBV6-1 and J is TRBJ1-4; D is unresolved. CDR3 size: 14 residues. V dropped 4 bases and J dropped 2 bases, with 8 bases sitting between them. CDR1 and CDR2 from the germline V gene are MNHNS and SASEGT. CDR3 loop: CASSAQPTNEKLFF. The CDR3 DNA follows: TGTGCCAGCAGTGCACAGCCGACTAATGAAAAACTGTTTTTT.

This clone was picked up a small number of times. The rearrangement uses TRBV7-9 and TRBJ1-1; D gene ambiguous. Trimming left V 1 base short and J 1 base short, with 10 bases between. The CDR3 spans 15 residues. Germline V CDR1 and CDR2: SEHNR, FQNEAQ (reference sequence). For the CDR3, the DNA is TGTGCCAGCAGCTTAGTGGCAGGTCCGAACACTGAAGCTTTCTTT. Protein: CASSLVAGPNTEAFF.

This clone occurred a few times. Written as DNA, the CDR3 is TGCGCCAGCAGCAGGGCCCCCGGGACAGGGGAAGAGACCCAGTACTTC. This translates into CASSRAPGTGEETQYF. The chain recombines TRBV5-1 with TRBJ2-5; 10 positions agree with TRBD1. Germline CDR1 SGHRS, CDR2 YFSETQ. J was trimmed by 3 bases and V by 4 bases; bases with no gene match: 9. The CDR3 covers 16 residues. The variable domain in full, with the rest retrieved from reference TRBV5-1 and TRBJ2-5, is KAGVTQTPRYLIKTRGQQVTLSCSPISGHRSVSWYQQTPGQGLQFLFEYFSETQRNKGNFPGRFSGRQFSNSRSEMNVSTLELGDSALYLCASSRAPGTGEETQYFGPGTRLLVL.

In this sample, this clone turned up many times. J is TRBJ2-1 and V is TRBV6-1, with 9 bases identical to TRBD1. Germline assignment: CDR1 MNHNS and CDR2 SASEGT. The CDR3 is 15 residues long. The V gene end was trimmed by 2 bases and the J gene end by 5 bases; junction bases not matched to a gene: 4. The CDR3 region is CASSEMGQGHNEQFF. Written as DNA, the CDR3 is TGTGCCAGCAGTGAAATGGGACAGGGACACAATGAGCAGTTCTTC.

The rearrangement uses TRBV5-4 and TRBJ2-7; D unresolved. The length of the CDR3 is 16 residues. V lost 0 bases to trimming and J lost 2 bases, with 15 bases between them. Germline lookup yields CDR1 SGHNT and CDR2 YYREEE (reference sequence). CDR3 bases: TGTGCCAGCAGCTTGGCTGTTGGGCTCTGGGCCTACGAGCAGTACTTC. It yields the protein CASSLAVGLWAYEQYF. The full variable domain, with the rest looked up from reference TRBV5-4 and TRBJ2-7, is ETGVTQSPTHLIKTRGQQVTLRCSSQSGHNTVSWYQQALGQGPQFIFQYYREEENGRGNFPPRFSGLQFPNYSSELNVNALELDDSALYLCASSLAVGLWAYEQYFGPGTRLTVT.

This clone turned up a few times. This rearrangement joins TRBV5-6 to TRBJ2-3; TRBD2 agrees at 9 bases. The germline CDR1 and CDR2 sequences are SGHDT and YYEEEE. J lost 0 bases, V lost 0 bases, and 8 bases had no gene match. The CDR3 is 18 residues long. CDR3 in amino acids: CASSLGLAGYTSTDTQYF. CDR3 sequence (DNA): TGTGCCAGCAGCTTGGGGCTAGCGGGGTATACTAGCACAGATACGCAGTATTTT.

This chain links TRBV7-9 with TRBJ1-1; TRBD1 agrees at 9 bases. The V gene's germline CDR1 is SEHNR and CDR2 FQNEAQ (reference sequence). There are 14 residues in the CDR3. With V trimmed by 3 bases and J by 6 bases, 5 bases remained unmatched. CDR3 loop: CASSLTGGSPEAFF. CDR3 bases: TGTGCCAGCAGCTTGACAGGGGGATCCCCTGAAGCTTTCTTT.

This clone was found a few times. The chain joins TRBV9 to TRBJ2-3; no reliable D call. V was cut by 0 bases and J by 2 bases, with 13 bases left in between. The CDR3 is made up of 16 amino acids. Germline V gene lookup returns CDR1 SGDLS and CDR2 YYNGEE. This CDR3 is CASSVGLSENTDTQYF. The CDR3 DNA reads TGTGCCAGCAGCGTAGGACTGAGCGAGAACACAGATACGCAGTATTTT.

This clone has only a few counts. The sample has other DNA sequences that encode this CDR3 too. V usage is TRBV6-5 and J usage is TRBJ1-5, with D unclear. With 7 bases removed from V and 3 bases from J, the gap between germline ends came to 13 bases. The length of the CDR3 is 14 residues. Germline V gene lookup returns CDR1 MNHEY and CDR2 SVGAGI. The CDR3 here is CASTPPGSNQPQHF. In DNA, the CDR3 is TGTGCCAGCACCCCGCCAGGCTCCAATCAGCCCCAGCATTTT.

The rearrangement links TRBV7-8 to TRBJ1-4, with D tentatively TRBD1 (6 bases). CDR1 SGHVS and CDR2 FQNEAQ come from the germline V gene. V gave up 4 bases and J gave up 0 bases, with 18 bases separating them. The CDR3 runs to 18 residues. CDR3 nucleotides: TGTGCCAGCAGCTGGCACCCAGGGGTGCCTCCAACTAATGAAAAACTGTTTTTT. Its translation is CASSWHPGVPPTNEKLFF.

A few counts support this clone. This chain links TRBV9 with TRBJ2-5, with unresolved D. The CDR3 consists of 14 residues. The germline V and J ends were trimmed by 4 bases and 4 bases, with 14 bases remaining between them. From germline, CDR1 is SGDLS and CDR2 YYNGEE. As DNA, the CDR3 is TGTGCCAGCAGCAAAGAGGTCGGTGGAGAGACCCAGTACTTC. This codes for CASSKEVGGETQYF. Full variable domain (missing parts from reference TRBV9 and TRBJ2-5): DSGVTQTPKHLITATGQRVTLRCSPRSGDLSVYWYQQSLDQGLQFLIQYYNGEERAKGNILERFSAQQFPDLHSELNLSSLELGDSALYFCASSKEVGGETQYFGPGTRLLVL.

The CDR3 DNA is TGTGCCAGCAGTGAAGCGGGCAGGGTTACTTTCTTT. This gives the protein CASSEAGRVTFF. The chain is built from TRBV6-1 and TRBJ1-1; D is perhaps TRBD1 (5 bases). This CDR3 is 12 amino acids long. V lost 0 bases and J lost 12, with 11 bases in between. CDR1 MNHNS and CDR2 SASEGT come from the germline V gene.

To note about this clone: This CDR3 fails to terminate in the conserved phenylalanine or tryptophan, so it likely reflects a read error. It is unclear where the CDR3 begins or ends on the DNA, so no DNA is shown, and the CDR3 is as TCRdb lists it. The J gene is TRBJ2-3, the V gene TRBV15; TRBD1 was called by the table and not checked on the DNA. Termini included, the CDR3 measures 13 amino acids. Germline CDR1 and CDR2: LNHNV and YYDKDF (reference sequence). The CDR3: CATSRDGVDSLTL.

This clone appeared a few times. The gene calls are TRBV5-1 and TRBJ2-3; D is ambiguous. Germline V CDR1 and CDR2: SGHRS, YFSETQ. V dropped 3 bases and J dropped 2 bases, with 13 bases sitting between them. The CDR3 is made up of 15 amino acids. Here the CDR3 reads CASSSLIHNTDTQYF. The CDR3, as DNA: TGCGCCAGCAGCTCCCTCATACACAACACAGATACGCAGTATTTT. Using reference TRBV5-1 and TRBJ2-3 for the parts outside the CDR3, the full variable domain is KAGVTQTPRYLIKTRGQQVTLSCSPISGHRSVSWYQQTPGQGLQFLFEYFSETQRNKGNFPGRFSGRQFSNSRSEMNVSTLELGDSALYLCASSSLIHNTDTQYFGPGTRLTVL.